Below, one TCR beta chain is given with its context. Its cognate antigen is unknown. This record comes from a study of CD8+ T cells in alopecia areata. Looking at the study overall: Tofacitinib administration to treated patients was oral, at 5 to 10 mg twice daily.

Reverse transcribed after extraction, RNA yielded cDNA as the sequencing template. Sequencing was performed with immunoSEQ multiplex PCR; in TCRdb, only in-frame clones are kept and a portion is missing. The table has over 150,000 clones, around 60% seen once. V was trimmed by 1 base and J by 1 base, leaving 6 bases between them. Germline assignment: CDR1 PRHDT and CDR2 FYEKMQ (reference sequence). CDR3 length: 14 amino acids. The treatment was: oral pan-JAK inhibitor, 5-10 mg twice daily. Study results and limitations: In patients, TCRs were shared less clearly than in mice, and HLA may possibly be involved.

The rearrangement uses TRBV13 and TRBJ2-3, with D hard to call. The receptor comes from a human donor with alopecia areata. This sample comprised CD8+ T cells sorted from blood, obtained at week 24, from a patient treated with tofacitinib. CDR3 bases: TGTGCCAGCAGCTTAGATGTCGGCACAGATACGCAGTATTTT. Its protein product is CASSLDVGTDTQYF.